The sequence of this TCR beta chain was determined in a study of beta chain features in type 1 diabetes. Whole-study context: What patients shared with healthy donors was a similar profile of age, gender and cell yields.

Overall study results and limits: Researchers reported that naive, central memory and Treg TCRB repertoires appeared more similar in patients than in healthy donors. The study found moderately but significantly shorter TCRB CDR3s in all four CD4+ subsets of Type 1 diabetes patients.

What was sequenced were expressed TCRB transcripts, since all of the isolated RNA had been reverse transcribed. TCRdb's copy holds only in-frame clones and misses some; the assay was immunoSEQ multiplex PCR. The sample has hundreds of thousands of clones, around 16% seen once. This clone was counted between two and nine times. What it binds is not known. Populations isolated by sorting all had purity greater than 98%. The CDR3 is 13 residues long. The V end was cut by 6 bases, the J end by 2 bases, with 10 bases between. The V gene's germline CDR1 is KGHSH and CDR2 LQKENI. The chain joins TRBV18 to TRBJ1-1; the D is unclear. The clonotype was recovered from a man aged 18 to 30 in good health. The sample consisted of naive CD4+ T cells from blood. The CDR3 here is CASSFTDNTEAFF. The CDR3 DNA follows: TGTGCCAGCTCTTTTACAGACAACACTGAAGCTTTCTTT.